The 10 T cell receptor beta chains below come from one sample, sequenced in a study of post-analysis software for immune sequencing data (dated by TCRdb to the mid-2010s). The method behind the library was PCR. Instrument on record: Illumina HiSeq 2500. To reduce PCR and sequencing biases, unique molecular identifiers were incorporated into the TCR beta cDNA libraries. In TCRdb, the public reads were trimmed at Q25 with fastp and aligned with MiXCR, with productive beta chains retained. Every distinct CDR3 protein forms one entry, paired with its most common genes and DNA. Recorded for this sample are around 250,000 distinct CDR3 sequences; around 34% of them occurred a single time. The ten biggest clones cover under 5% of the sample. What the study reported, not specific to this receptor: Four or five TRBV segments, including TRBV5-6, TRBV5-1 and TRBV20-1, were significantly more frequent in patients than controls.

For these receptors, no antigen is known. What was sequenced was blood. These receptors were collected from a girl aged 10 to 17 with multiple sclerosis.

The V and J genes are TRBV27 and TRBJ2-3; 7 bases line up with TRBD1. CDR3 length: 15 residues. The junction had 4 bases not matched to a gene; V was cut back by 3 bases and J by 1 base. Germline V gives CDR1 MNHEY, CDR2 SMNVEV (reference sequence). This CDR3 is CASSFTGARTDTQYF. DNA for the CDR3: TGTGCCAGCAGTTTCACAGGGGCCCGCACAGATACGCAGTATTTT.

This clonotype showed up many times. The rearrangement joins TRBV7-2 to TRBJ1-4; tentative D call: TRBD1 (6 bases). Trimming pared 6 bases from V and 4 bases from J, leaving 15 bases between. This CDR3 has 15 residues. Germline CDR1 is SGHTA and CDR2 is FQGNSA. CDR3 region: CASRSHGQINEKLFF. The CDR3 nucleotides are TGTGCCAGCAGGTCTCACGGACAGATTAATGAAAAACTGTTTTTT.

This clonotype has only a few counts. At one end the junction does not follow the germline gene, possibly because of a read error. The chain joins TRBV12-3 or TRBV12-4 to TRBJ1-6, with D possibly being TRBD1 (5 bases). The CDR3 runs 13 residues. In DNA, the CDR3 is TGTGCCAGCAGCTCGTTCCAGGGTTCACCCCCCCACTTT. Amino acid sequence: CASSSFQGSPPHF.

Ten or more counts support this clonotype. The chain recombines TRBV6-2 or TRBV6-3 with TRBJ2-6; 12 bases fit TRBD1. Germline values: CDR1 MNHEY, CDR2 SVGEGT. The CDR3 runs 18 residues. V dropped 2 bases and J dropped 3; count of bases not matched to a gene: 5. This chain's CDR3 is CASSYVRDRGLGANVLTF. Written as DNA, the CDR3 is TGTGCCAGCAGTTACGTTCGGGACAGGGGGCTTGGGGCCAACGTCCTGACTTTC.

This clonotype occurred many times. This chain links TRBV28 with TRBJ2-5; D gene unclear. The V gene's germline CDR1 is MDHEN and CDR2 SYDVKM. V lost 6 bases to trimming and J lost 5 bases, with 13 bases between them. This CDR3 region has 13 residues. The CDR3 reads CASSRYLEETQYF. CDR3 DNA: TGTGCCAGCAGCCGATACCTCGAGGAGACCCAGTACTTC.

This clonotype was seen repeatedly, ten times or more. The DNA for the CDR3 is TGTGCCAGCAGTGCAGGGGCCTTGAAGGAAAAACTGTTTTTT. Protein product: CASSAGALKEKLFF. V is TRBV6-1 and J is TRBJ1-4; D is possibly TRBD1 (6 bases). V gave up 4 bases and J gave up 8 bases, with 14 bases separating them. The germline CDR1 and CDR2 sequences are MNHNS and SASEGT. There are 14 residues in the CDR3.

CDR3 DNA sequence: TGCAGCGTAAGACAGGGGGCTAGGTACACTGAAGCTTTCTTT. It yields the protein CSVRQGARYTEAFF. The gene calls are TRBV29-1 and TRBJ1-1, with 10 bases that match TRBD1. The germline V gene has CDR1 SQVTM and CDR2 ANQGSEA. The CDR3 spans 14 residues. V lost 6 bases to trimming and J lost 3 bases; unmatched junction nucleotides: 7.

This clonotype was counted many times. The chain employs TRBV7-2 and TRBJ2-1, with 11 positions matching TRBD2. The CDR3 is 14 amino acids. The trim removed 5 bases at V and 8 bases at J, leaving 5 bases unmatched. CDR1 and CDR2 (germline): SGHTA, FQGNSA. CDR3 bases: TGTGCCAGCAGCCCACCGACTAGCGGGGATGAGCAGTTCTTC. Translated, it gives CASSPPTSGDEQFF.

As for this clonotype: An end of the junction does not agree with germline; a read error may underlie this. V is TRBV5-5 and J is TRBJ2-5; the match to TRBD1 covers 8 bases. The tail of the sequence fits TRBJ2-7 better, so the J call may be wrong. The V gene's germline CDR1 is SGHKS and CDR2 YYEKEE (reference sequence). CDR3 length: 13 residues. The chain's CDR3 is CVSSSGTGYEQYF. The CDR3 DNA is TGTGTCAGCAGCTCCGGGACAGGATACGAGCAGTACTTC.

The chain combines TRBV20-1 with TRBJ2-3, with a tentative D call TRBD1 (5 bases). Trimming left V 2 bases short and J 8 bases short, with 17 bases between. CDR3 size: 14 residues. Looked up from germline, CDR1 is DFQATT and CDR2 is SNEGSKA (reference sequence). CDR3 protein: CSARSESRGGTQYF. CDR3 in DNA: TGCAGTGCTAGATCCGAATCTAGGGGCGGTACGCAGTATTTT.